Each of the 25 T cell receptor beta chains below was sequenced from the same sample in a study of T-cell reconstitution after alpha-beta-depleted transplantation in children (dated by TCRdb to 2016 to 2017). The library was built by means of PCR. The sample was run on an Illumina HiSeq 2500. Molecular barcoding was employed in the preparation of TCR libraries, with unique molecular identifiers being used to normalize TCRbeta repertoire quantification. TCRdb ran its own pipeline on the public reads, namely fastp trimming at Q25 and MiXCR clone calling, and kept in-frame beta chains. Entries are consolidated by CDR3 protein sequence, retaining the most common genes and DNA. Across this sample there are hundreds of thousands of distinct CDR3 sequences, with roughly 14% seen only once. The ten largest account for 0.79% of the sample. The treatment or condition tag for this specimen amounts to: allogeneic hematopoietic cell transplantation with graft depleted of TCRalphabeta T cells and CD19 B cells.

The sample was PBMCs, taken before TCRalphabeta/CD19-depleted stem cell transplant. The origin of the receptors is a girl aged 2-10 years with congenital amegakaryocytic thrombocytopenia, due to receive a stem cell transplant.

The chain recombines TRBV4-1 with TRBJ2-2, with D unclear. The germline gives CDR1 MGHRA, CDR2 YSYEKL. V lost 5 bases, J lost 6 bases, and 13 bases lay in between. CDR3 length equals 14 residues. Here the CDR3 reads CASSATFEPGELFF. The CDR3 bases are TGCGCCAGCAGCGCTACCTTTGAACCCGGGGAGCTGTTTTTT.

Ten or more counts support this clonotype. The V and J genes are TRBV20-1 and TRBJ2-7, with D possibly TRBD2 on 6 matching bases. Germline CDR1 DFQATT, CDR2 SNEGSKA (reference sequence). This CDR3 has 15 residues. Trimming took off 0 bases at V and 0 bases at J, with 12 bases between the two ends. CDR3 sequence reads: CSAREAPSVSYEQYF. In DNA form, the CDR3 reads TGCAGTGCTAGAGAGGCCCCTAGCGTCTCCTACGAGCAGTACTTC.

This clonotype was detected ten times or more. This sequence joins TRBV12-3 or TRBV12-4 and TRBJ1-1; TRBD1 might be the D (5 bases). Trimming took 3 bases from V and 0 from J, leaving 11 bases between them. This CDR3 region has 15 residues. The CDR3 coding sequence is TGTGCCAGCAGTTTCAGGGTTCAGGTGAACACTGAAGCTTTCTTT. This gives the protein CASSFRVQVNTEAFF.

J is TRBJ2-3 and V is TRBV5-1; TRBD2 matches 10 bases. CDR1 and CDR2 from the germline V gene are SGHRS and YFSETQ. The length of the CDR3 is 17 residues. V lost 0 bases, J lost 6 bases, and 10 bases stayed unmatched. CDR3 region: CASSLVGTSDPVDTQYF. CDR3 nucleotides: TGCGCCAGCAGCTTGGTGGGGACTAGCGATCCAGTGGATACGCAGTATTTT.

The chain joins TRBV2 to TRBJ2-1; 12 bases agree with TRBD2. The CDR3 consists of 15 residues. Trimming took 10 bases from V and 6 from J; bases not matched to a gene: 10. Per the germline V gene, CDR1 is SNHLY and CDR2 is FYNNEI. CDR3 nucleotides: TGTGCCACGTCTAGCGGGAGGGTTTTCGGCAATGAGCAGTTCTTC. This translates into CATSSGRVFGNEQFF.

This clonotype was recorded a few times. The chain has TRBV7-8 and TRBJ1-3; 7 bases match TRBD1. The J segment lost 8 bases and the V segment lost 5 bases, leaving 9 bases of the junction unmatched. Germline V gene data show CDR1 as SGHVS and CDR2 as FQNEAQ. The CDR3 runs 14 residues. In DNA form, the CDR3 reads TGTGCCAGCAGCCCCCTGTCCCAGGGGGACACCATATATTTT. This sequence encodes CASSPLSQGDTIYF.

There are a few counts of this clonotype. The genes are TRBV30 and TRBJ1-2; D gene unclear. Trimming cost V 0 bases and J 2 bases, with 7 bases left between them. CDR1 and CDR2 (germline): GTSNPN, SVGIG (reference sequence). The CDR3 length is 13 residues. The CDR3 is CAWSVLDNYGYTF. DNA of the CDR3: TGTGCCTGGAGTGTACTGGACAACTATGGCTACACCTTC.

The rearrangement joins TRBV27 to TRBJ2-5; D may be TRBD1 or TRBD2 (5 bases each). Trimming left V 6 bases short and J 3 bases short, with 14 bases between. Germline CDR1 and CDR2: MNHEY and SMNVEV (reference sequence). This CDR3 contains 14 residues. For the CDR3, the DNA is TGTGCCAGCAGCCTCCGGGGCTGGAAAGAGACCCAGTACTTC. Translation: CASSLRGWKETQYF.

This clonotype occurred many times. The CDR3 protein is CASSPRPPSQWGNEQFF. For the CDR3, the DNA is TGTGCCAGCAGCCCGAGACCCCCAAGTCAGTGGGGCAATGAGCAGTTCTTC. This chain joins TRBV12-3 or TRBV12-4 and TRBJ2-1; the D is unclear. The V gene lost 6 bases and the J gene lost 6 bases, with 24 bases spanning the gap. This CDR3 is built from 17 residues.

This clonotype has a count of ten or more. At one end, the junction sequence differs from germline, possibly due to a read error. The CDR3 reads CASSVTDTQYF. CDR3 DNA sequence: TGTGCCAGCAGCGTCACAGATACGCAGTATTTT. The chain carries TRBV5-1 and TRBJ2-3, with D uncertain. This CDR3 has 11 amino acids. From germline, CDR1 is SGHRS and CDR2 YFSETQ.

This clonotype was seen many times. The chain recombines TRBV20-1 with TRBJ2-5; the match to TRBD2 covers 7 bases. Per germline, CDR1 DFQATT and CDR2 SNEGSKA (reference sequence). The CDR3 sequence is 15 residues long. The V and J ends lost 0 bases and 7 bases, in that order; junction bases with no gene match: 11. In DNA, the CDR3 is TGCAGTGCTAGAGAATTACTAGCGCCTCCCGGGACCCAGTACTTC. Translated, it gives CSARELLAPPGTQYF.

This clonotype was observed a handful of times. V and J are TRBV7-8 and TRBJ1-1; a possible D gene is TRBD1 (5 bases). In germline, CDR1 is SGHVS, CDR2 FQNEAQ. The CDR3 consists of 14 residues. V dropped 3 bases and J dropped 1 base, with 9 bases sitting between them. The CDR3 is CASSLDIQNTEAFF. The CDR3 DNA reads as TGTGCCAGCAGCTTGGACATTCAGAACACTGAAGCTTTCTTT.

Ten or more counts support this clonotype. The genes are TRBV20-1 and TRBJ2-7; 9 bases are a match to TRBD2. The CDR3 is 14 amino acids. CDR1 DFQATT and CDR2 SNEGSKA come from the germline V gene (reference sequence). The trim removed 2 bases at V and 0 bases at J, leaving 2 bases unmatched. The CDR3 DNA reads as TGCAGTGCTAGACGACTAGCGGACTCCTACGAGCAGTACTTC. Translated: CSARRLADSYEQYF.

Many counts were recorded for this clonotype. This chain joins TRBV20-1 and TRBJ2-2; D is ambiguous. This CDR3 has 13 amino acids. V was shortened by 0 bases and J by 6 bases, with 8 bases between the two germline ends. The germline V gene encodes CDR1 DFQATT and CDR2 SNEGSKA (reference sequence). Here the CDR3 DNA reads TGCAGTGCTAGAGATTTGGGGTCCGGGGAGCTGTTTTTT. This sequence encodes CSARDLGSGELFF.

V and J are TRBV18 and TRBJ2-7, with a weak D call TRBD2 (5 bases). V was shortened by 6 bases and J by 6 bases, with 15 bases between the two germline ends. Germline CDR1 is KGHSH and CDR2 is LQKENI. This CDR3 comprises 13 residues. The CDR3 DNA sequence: TGTGCCAGCTCGGCTTTGGAGGAACTCGAGCAGTACTTC. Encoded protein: CASSALEELEQYF.

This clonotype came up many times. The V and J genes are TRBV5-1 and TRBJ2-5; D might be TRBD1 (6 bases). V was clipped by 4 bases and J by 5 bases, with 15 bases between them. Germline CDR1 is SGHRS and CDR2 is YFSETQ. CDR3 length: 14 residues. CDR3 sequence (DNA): TGCGCCAGCAGCCACGTACAGGGAATGGAGACCCAGTACTTC. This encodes CASSHVQGMETQYF.

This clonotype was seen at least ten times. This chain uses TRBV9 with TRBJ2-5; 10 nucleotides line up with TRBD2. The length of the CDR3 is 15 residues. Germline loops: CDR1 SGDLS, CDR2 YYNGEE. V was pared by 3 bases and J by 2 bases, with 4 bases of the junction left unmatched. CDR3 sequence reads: CASSAGLAVQETQYF. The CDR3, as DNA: TGTGCCAGCAGCGCCGGACTAGCGGTACAAGAGACCCAGTACTTC.

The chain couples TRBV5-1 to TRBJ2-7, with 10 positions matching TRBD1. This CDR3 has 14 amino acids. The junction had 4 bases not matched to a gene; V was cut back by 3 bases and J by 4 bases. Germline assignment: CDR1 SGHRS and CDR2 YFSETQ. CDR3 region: CASSSLGQGYEQYF. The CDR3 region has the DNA TGCGCCAGCAGCTCTCTGGGACAGGGGTACGAGCAGTACTTC.

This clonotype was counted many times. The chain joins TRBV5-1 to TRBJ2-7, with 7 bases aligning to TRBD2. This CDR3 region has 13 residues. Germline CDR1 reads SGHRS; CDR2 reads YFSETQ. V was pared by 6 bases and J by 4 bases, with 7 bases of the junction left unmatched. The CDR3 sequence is CASTFGGTYEQYF. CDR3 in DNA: TGCGCCAGCACGTTCGGGGGGACTTACGAGCAGTACTTC.

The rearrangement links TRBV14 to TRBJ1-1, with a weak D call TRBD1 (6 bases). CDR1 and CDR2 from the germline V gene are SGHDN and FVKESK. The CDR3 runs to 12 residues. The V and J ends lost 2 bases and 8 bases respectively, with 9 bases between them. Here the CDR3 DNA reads TGTGCCAGCAGCCAACGGGGGGCCGAAGCTTTCTTT. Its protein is CASSQRGAEAFF. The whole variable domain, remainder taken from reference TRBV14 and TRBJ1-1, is EAGVTQFPSHSVIEKGQTVTLRCDPISGHDNLYWYRRVMGKEIKFLLHFVKESKQDESGMPNNRFLAERTGGTYSTLKVQPAELEDSGVYFCASSQRGAEAFFGQGTRLTVV.

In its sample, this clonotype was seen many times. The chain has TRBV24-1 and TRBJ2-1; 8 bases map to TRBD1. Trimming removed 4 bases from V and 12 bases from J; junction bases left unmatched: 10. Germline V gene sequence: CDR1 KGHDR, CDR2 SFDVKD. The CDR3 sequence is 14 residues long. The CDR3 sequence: CATSDIGQGVGQFF. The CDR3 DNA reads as TGTGCCACCAGTGACATCGGACAGGGAGTGGGGCAGTTCTTC.

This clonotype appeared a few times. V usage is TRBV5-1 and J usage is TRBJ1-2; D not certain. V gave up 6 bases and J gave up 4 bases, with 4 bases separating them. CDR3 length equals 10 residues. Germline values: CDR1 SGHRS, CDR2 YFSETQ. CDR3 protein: CASKPYGYTF. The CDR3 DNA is TGCGCCAGCAAACCCTATGGCTACACCTTC.

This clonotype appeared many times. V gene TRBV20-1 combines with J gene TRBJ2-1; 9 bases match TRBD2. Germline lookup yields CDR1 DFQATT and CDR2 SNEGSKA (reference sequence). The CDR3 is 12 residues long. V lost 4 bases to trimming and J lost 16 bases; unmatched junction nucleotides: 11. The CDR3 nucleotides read TGCAGTGCTAAAAAGGATCAGCGGGAGGAATTCTTC. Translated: CSAKKDQREEFF.

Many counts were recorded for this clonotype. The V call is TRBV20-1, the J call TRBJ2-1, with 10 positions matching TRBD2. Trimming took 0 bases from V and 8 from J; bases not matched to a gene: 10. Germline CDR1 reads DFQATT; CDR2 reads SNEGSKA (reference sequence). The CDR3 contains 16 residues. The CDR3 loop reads CSARDRSSGSLDEQFF. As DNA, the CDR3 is TGCAGTGCTAGAGACCGATCTAGCGGGAGTTTGGATGAGCAGTTCTTC.

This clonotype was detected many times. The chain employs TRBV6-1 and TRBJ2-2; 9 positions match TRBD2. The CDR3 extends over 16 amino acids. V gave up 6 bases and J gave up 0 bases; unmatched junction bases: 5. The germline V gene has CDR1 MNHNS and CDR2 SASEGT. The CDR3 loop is CASSLLAGANTGELFF. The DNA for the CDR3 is TGTGCCAGCAGCCTATTAGCGGGAGCGAACACCGGGGAGCTGTTTTTT.